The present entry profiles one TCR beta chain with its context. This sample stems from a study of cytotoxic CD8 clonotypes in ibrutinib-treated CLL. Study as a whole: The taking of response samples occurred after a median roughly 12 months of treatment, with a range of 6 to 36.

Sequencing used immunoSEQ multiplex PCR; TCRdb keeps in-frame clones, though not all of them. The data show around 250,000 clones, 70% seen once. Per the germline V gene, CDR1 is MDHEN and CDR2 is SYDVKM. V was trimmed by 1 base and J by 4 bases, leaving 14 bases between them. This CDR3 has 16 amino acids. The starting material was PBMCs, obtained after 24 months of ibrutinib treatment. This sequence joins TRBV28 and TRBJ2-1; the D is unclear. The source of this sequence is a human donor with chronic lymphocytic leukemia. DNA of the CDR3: TGTGCCAGCAGTTTATTATCGAGGCAGACTTACAATGAGCAGTTCTTC. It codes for CASSLLSRQTYNEQFF.